The T cell receptor (beta chain) under discussion was sequenced for a study of T cells after yellow fever vaccination (dated by TCRdb to the late 2010s). General notes on the study: The SMART-Seq v4 Ultra Low Input RNA kit was used to prepare libraries from fractions with low cell numbers. Bulk PBMC replicates and cell subsets were isolated from blood drawn at multiple timepoints before and after both primary and secondary immunization. To follow T-cell clones before and after both primary and booster YFV17D yellow fever vaccination, bulk TCR alpha and beta repertoires underwent longitudinal sequencing. Two healthy male donors, one aged 18 to 30 and one aged 30 to 40 years, were included in the cohort.

In the paper's terms, the treatment or condition label means: live attenuated yellow fever vaccine strain. A standard Ficoll-Paque protocol was used to isolate PBMCs from peripheral blood. Dynabeads CD4 and CD8 positive selection kits were used to isolate CD4 and CD8 T-cell fractions. RNA was extracted with TriZol from bulk PBMCs, CD4 and CD8 fractions, and dextramer-positive and dextramer-negative fractions. TCR cDNA was synthesized by 5'RACE template switching, through which a universal primer site and unique molecular identifiers were introduced. Priming for cDNA synthesis came from both the TCR alpha and TCR beta constant segments. Two PCR steps were used to amplify libraries, with sample barcodes and sequencing adapters being added in the second step. Libraries were sequenced on Illumina HiSeq 2500 (2x100 bp) or NovaSeq (2x150 bp). In the source study's methods: Demultiplexing of reads and collapsing into UMI consensus sequences were performed with MIGEC, and V(D)J alignment was carried out with MiXCR. Vaccine-responding clonotypes were identified with edgeR using replicate PBMC samples, with FDR below 0.01 and a log2 fold change above 5 up to day 15 being required. Each bulk clonotype received a CD4 or CD8 identity based on whether the sequenced CD4 or CD8 repertoire contained that clonotype at higher abundance. TCRdb reanalyzed the raw reads on its own, using fastp at Q25 for trimming and MiXCR for clone calling, and kept in-frame beta chains. Every CDR3 protein is listed once, alongside the most common genes and DNA of its rows. For this entry, the V and J calls and clone size follow TCRdb and not the study's own pipeline. The sample has around 300,000 distinct CDR3 sequences on record, around 13% of them singletons. The ten largest clones capture 0.45% to 0.65% of the sample.

The germline V gene (reference sequence) gives CDR1 as GTSNPN and CDR2 as SVGIG. The V and J ends are trimmed by 1 base and 7 bases, leaving 17 bases between them. The CDR3 contains 14 residues, cysteine and phenylalanine counted. Solely the CDR3 DNA is kept, with 42 bases framed from the first base. This clonotype has more than one count but fewer than ten. Its antigen is unknown. Nothing much larger sits one base from this clone, and base qualities are not available. Overall study results and their limits: Because abundant contaminating clonotypes from the bulk population could be contained in FACS-sorted repertoires, computational filtering was required. Compared with the primary T-cell response, the secondary T-cell response was weaker but faster, peaking on day 5 rather than day 15. A small fraction of clonotypes showed up in both the CD4 and CD8 compartments, probably as a result of convergent recombination. Most clones expanded after primary vaccination were re-detected after the booster (almost 98% of CD4 and around 88% of CD8), suggesting broad memory maintenance. Only a couple of donors were included in the study, so the extent to which the findings can be generalized is limited.

This specimen consisted of CD4+ T cells sorted from PBMCs, obtained 45 days after the yellow fever booster vaccination. This TCR was sampled from a man aged 25-40 years who received the YFV17D yellow fever vaccine. The chain uses TRBV30 and TRBJ2-7; a weak D assignment points to TRBD1 (6 bases agree). The DNA is TGTGCCTGGAGTGGCCTTGCAGGGGCTGGGGAGCAGTACTTC. This yields the protein CAWSGLAGAGEQYF.